This paragraph reports one T cell receptor beta chain. Assay: immunoSEQ multiplex PCR; the TCRdb copy retains only in-frame clones and omits some. In the table there are 50,000 to 65,000 clones, about four fifths of which are singletons. The length of the CDR3 is 15 residues. V lost 7 bases to trimming and J lost 4 bases, with 19 bases between them. Germline loops: CDR1 MDHEN, CDR2 SYDVKM. This specimen comes from a study of OX40 agonist ivuxolimab in advanced cancers. The sample here was CD4+ or CD8+ T cells sorted from blood, taken in a trial of the OX40 agonist ivuxolimab. The rearrangement uses TRBV28 and TRBJ2-5, with a tentative D call TRBD2 (6 bases). The sequence derives from an adult with an advanced solid tumor such as melanoma, head and neck, liver or kidney cancer. CDR3 in DNA: TGTGCCAGCACCATGCGCGGGGCCGGGGGAGAGACCCAGTACTTC. Encoded protein: CASTMRGAGGETQYF.